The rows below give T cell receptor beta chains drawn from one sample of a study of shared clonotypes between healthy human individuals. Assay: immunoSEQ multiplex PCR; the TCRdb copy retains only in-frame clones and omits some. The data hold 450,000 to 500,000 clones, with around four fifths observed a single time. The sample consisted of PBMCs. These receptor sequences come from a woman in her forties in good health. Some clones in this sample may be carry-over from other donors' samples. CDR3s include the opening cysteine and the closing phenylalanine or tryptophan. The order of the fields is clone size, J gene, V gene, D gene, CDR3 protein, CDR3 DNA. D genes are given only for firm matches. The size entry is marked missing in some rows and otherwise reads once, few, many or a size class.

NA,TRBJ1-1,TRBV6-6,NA,CASRLQGTAEAFF,TGTGCCAGCAGACTCCAGGGAACCGCTGAAGCTTTCTTT
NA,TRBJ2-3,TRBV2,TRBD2,CASSEASGSNTQYF,TGTGCCAGCAGTGAGGCTAGCGGGAGTAATACGCAGTATTTT
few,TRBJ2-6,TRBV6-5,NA,CASSRDSGANVLTF,TGTGCCAGCAGCCGGGACTCTGGGGCCAACGTCCTGACTTTC
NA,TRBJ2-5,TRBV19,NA,CASRGIGRGEETQYF,TGTGCCAGTAGGGGTATAGGAAGGGGAGAGGAGACCCAGTACTTC
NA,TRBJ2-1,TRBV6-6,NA,CASRTDNEQFF,TGTGCCAGCAGAACAGACAATGAGCAGTTCTTC
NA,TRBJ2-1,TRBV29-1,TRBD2,CSVVGLAGVNEQFF,TGCAGCGTTGTAGGACTAGCGGGAGTCAATGAGCAGTTCTTC
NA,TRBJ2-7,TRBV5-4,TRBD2,CASSFGTSGSEQYF,TGTGCCAGCAGCTTCGGGACTAGCGGGAGCGAGCAGTACTTC
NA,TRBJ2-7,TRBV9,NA,CASSATGLSYEQYF,TGTGCCAGCAGCGCCACAGGGCTCTCCTACGAGCAGTACTTC
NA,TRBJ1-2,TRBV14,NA,CASSQEGYGYTF,TGTGCCAGCAGCCAAGAGGGTTACGGCTACACCTTC
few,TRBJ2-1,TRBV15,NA,CATSRPSGEQFF,TGTGCCACCAGCAGACCTAGTGGTGAGCAGTTCTTC
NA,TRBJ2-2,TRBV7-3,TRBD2,CASSPAGGANTGELFF,TGTGCCAGCAGCCCAGCGGGGGGTGCGAACACCGGGGAGCTGTTTTTT
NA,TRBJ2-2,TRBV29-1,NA,CSVDSENTGELFF,TGCAGCGTTGATTCAGAGAACACCGGGGAGCTGTTTTTT